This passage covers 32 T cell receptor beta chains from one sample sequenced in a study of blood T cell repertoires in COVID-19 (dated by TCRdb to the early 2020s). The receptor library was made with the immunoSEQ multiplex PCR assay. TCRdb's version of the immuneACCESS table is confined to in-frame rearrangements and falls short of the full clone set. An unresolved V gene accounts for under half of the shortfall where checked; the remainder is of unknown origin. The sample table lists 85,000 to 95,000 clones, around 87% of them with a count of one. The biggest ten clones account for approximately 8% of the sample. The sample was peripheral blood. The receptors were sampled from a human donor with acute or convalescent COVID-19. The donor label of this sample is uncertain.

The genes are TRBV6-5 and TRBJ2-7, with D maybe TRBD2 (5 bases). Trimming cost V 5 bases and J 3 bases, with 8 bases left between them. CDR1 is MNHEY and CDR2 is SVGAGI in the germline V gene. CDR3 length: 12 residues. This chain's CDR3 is CASSTGGYEQYF. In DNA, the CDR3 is TGTGCCAGCAGTACCGGAGGCTACGAGCAGTACTTC.

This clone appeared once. Here the CDR3 reads CASSLTGGRKETQYF. The CDR3 bases are TGTGCCAGCAGTCTTACAGGGGGCAGGAAAGAGACCCAGTACTTC. The chain has TRBV6-5 and TRBJ2-5; 9 bases line up with TRBD1. The J segment lost 3 bases and the V segment lost 5 bases, leaving 7 bases of the junction unmatched. This CDR3 has 15 amino acids. Germline CDR1 reads MNHEY; CDR2 reads SVGAGI.

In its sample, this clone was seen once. CDR3 nucleotide sequence: TGTGCCAGCAGTGTTCGGGACAGGTTTAGCAATCAGCCCCAGCATTTT. This translates into CASSVRDRFSNQPQHF. The chain combines TRBV2 with TRBJ1-5, with 8 bases that match TRBD1. J was trimmed by 0 bases and V by 4 bases; bases with no gene match: 5. The CDR3 has 16 amino acids. Germline V gives CDR1 SNHLY, CDR2 FYNNEI.

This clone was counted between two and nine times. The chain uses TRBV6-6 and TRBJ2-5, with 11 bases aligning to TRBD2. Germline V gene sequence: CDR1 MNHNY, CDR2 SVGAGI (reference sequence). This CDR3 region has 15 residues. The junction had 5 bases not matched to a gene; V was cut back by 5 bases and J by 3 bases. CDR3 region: CASSPRLAGKETQYF. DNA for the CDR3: TGTGCCAGCAGTCCGAGACTAGCGGGGAAAGAGACCCAGTACTTC.

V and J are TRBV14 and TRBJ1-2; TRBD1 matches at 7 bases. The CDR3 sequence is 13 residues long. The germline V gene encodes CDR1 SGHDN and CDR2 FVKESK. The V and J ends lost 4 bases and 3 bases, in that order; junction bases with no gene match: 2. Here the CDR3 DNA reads TGTGCCAGCAGCCCGGGGACAGACTATGGCTACACCTTC. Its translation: CASSPGTDYGYTF.

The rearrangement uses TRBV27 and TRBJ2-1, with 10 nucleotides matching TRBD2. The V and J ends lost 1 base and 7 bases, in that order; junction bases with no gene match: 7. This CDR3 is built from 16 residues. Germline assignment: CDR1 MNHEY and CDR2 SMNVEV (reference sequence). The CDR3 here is CASSLFASGGRNEQFF. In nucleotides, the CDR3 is TGTGCCAGCAGTTTATTCGCTAGCGGGGGTCGTAATGAGCAGTTCTTC.

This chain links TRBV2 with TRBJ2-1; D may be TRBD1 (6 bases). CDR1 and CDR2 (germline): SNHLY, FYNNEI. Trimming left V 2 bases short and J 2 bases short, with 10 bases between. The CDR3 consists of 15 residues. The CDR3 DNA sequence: TGTGCCAGCAGTGAACAGGGGCCAACCTACAATGAGCAGTTCTTC. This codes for CASSEQGPTYNEQFF.

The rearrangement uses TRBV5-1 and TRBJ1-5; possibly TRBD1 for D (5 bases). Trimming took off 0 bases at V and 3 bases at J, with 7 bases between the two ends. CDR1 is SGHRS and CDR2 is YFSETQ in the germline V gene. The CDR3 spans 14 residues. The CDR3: CASSLEGHNQPQHF. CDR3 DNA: TGCGCCAGCAGCTTGGAGGGGCACAATCAGCCCCAGCATTTT.

For the CDR3, the DNA is TGTGCCTGGAGTGTTGGGACAGGGGGGTACCATTACTCGAACACTGAAGCTTTCTTT. Amino acids: CAWSVGTGGYHYSNTEAFF. The chain combines TRBV30 with TRBJ1-1, with TRBD1 matching 11 bases. The ends lost 0 bases at V and 1 base at J; junction bases unmatched: 13. The CDR3 is 19 amino acids. Germline-derived CDR1 and CDR2 are GTSNPN and SVGIG (reference sequence). Full variable domain (rest looked up from reference TRBV30 and TRBJ1-1): SQTIHQWPATLVQPVGSPLSLECTVEGTSNPNLYWYRQAAGRGLQLLFYSVGIGQISSEVPQNLSASRPQDRQFILSSKKLLLSDSGFYLCAWSVGTGGYHYSNTEAFFGQGTRLTVV.

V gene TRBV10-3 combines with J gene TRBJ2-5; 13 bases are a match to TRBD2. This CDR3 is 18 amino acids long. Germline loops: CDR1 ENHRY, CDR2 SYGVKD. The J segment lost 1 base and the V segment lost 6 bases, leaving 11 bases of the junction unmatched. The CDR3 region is CAIRNPSGTSGVQETQYF. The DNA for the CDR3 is TGTGCCATCAGGAACCCCTCCGGGACTAGCGGGGTCCAAGAGACCCAGTACTTC.

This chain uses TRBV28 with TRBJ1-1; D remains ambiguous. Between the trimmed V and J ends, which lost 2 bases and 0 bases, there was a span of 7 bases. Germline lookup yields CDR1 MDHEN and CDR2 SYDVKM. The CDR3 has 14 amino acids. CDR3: CASSLNSMNTEAFF. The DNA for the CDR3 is TGTGCCAGCAGTTTAAACAGCATGAACACTGAAGCTTTCTTT.

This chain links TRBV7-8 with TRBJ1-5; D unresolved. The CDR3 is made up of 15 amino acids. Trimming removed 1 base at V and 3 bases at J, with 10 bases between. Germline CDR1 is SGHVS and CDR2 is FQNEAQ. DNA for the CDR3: TGTGCCAGCAGCTTAGGAGGCAGCTCCAATCAGCCCCAGCATTTT. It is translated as CASSLGGSSNQPQHF.

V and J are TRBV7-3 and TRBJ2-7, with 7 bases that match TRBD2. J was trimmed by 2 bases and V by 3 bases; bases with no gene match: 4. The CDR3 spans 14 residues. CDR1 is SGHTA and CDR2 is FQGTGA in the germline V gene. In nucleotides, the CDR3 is TGTGCCAGCAGCTTGGGAGGGTTCCCCTACGAGCAGTACTTC. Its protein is CASSLGGFPYEQYF.

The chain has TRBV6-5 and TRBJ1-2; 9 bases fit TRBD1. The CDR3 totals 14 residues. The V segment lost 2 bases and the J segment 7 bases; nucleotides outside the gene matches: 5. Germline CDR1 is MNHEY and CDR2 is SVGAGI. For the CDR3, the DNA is TGTGCCAGCAGTTACCAGGACAGGGGCGGTGGCTACACCTTC. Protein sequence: CASSYQDRGGGYTF.

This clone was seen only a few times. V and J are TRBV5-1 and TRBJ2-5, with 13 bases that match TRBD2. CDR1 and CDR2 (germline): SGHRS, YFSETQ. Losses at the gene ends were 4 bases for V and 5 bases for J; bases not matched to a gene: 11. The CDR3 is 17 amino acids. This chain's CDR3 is CASSPGGLAGIMETQYF. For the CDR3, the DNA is TGCGCCAGCAGCCCGGGGGGACTAGCGGGGATCATGGAGACCCAGTACTTC.

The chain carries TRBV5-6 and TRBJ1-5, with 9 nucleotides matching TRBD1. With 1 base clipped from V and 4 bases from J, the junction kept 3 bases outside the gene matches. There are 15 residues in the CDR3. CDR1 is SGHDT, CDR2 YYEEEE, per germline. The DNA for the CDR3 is TGTGCCAGCAGCTTGACAGGACAGGGGAATCAGCCCCAGCATTTT. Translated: CASSLTGQGNQPQHF.

The CDR3 nucleotides are TGTGCCAGCAGCCGCGAACTAAACTATGGCTACACCTTC. Translation: CASSRELNYGYTF. The rearrangement uses TRBV9 and TRBJ1-2; D not resolved. The germline V gene has CDR1 SGDLS and CDR2 YYNGEE. V lost 4 bases to trimming and J lost 2 bases, with 9 bases between them. The CDR3 runs 13 residues.

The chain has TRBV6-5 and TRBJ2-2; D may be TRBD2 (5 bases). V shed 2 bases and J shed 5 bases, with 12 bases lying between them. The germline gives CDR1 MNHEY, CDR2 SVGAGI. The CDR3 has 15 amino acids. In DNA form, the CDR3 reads TGTGCCAGCAGTTACGACGGCCGGGGAACCGGGGAGCTGTTTTTT. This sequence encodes CASSYDGRGTGELFF.

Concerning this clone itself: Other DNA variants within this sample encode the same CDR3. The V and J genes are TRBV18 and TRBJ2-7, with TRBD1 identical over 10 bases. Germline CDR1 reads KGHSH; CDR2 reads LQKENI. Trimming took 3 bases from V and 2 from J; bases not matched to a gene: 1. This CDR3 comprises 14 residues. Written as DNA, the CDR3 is TGTGCCAGCTCACCTGGACAGGGGGCCTACGAGCAGTACTTC. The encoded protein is CASSPGQGAYEQYF.

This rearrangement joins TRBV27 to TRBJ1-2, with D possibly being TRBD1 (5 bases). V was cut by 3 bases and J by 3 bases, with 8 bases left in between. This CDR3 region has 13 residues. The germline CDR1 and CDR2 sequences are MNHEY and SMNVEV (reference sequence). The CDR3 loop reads CASSLTGDYGYTF. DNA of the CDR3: TGTGCCAGCAGTTTGACGGGGGACTATGGCTACACCTTC.

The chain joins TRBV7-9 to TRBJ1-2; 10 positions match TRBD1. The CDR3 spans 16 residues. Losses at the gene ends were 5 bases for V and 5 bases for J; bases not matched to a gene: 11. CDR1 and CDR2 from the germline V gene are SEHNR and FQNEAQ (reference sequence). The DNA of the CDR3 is TGTGCCAGCAGCCCGAATACCGGGACAGGGGTTTATGGCTACACCTTC. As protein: CASSPNTGTGVYGYTF. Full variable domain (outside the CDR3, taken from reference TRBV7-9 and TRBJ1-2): DTGVSQNPRHKITKRGQNVTFRCDPISEHNRLYWYRQTLGQGPEFLTYFQNEAQLEKSRLLSDRFSAERPKGSFSTLEIQRTEQGDSAMYLCASSPNTGTGVYGYTFGSGTRLTVV.

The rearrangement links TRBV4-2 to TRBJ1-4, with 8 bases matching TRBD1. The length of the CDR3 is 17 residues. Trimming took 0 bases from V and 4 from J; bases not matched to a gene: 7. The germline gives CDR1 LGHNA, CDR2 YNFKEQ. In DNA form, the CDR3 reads TGTGCCAGCAGCCAAGAGCTTTCCGGACAGGGTAATGAAAAACTGTTTTTT. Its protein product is CASSQELSGQGNEKLFF.

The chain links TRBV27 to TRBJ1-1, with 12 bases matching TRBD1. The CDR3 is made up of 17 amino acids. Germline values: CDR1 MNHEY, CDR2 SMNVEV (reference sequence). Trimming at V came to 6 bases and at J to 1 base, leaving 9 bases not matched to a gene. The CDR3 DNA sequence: TGTGCCAGCAGCTCCCCCGGGACAGGGGGCTGGAACACTGAAGCTTTCTTT. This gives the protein CASSSPGTGGWNTEAFF.

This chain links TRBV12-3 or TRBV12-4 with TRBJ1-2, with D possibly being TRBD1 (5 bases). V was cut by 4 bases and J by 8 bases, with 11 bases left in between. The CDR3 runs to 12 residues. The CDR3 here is CASSWEGKGYTF. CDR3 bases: TGTGCCAGCAGTTGGGAGGGGAAAGGCTACACCTTC.

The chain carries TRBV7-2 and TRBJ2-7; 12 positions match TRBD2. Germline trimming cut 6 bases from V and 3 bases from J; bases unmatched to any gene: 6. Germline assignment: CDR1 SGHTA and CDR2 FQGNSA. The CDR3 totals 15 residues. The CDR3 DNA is TGTGCCAGCAGTTTGACTAGCGGGGGCCTCTACGAGCAGTACTTC. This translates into CASSLTSGGLYEQYF.

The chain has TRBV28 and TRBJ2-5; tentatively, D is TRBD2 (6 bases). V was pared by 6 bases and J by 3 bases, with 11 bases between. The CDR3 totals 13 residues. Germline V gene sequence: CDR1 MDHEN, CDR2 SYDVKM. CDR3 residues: CASRGTSEETQYF. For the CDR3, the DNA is TGTGCCAGCAGAGGGACTTCCGAAGAGACCCAGTACTTC.

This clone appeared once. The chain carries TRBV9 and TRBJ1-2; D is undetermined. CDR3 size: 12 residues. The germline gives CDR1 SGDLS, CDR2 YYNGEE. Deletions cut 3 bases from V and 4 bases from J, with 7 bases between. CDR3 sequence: CASSGYSYGYTF. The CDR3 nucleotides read TGTGCCAGCAGCGGGTACAGCTATGGCTACACCTTC.

The CDR3 here is CASIRRGNQPQHF. CDR3 nucleotides: TGTGCCAGCATTCGGCGGGGCAATCAGCCCCAGCATTTT. The V gene is TRBV5-8, the J gene TRBJ1-5; D is unclear. Trimming shortened V by 6 bases and J by 2 bases, and 9 bases separated the two germline ends. Germline values: CDR1 SGHTS, CDR2 YDEGEE. The CDR3 sequence is 13 residues long. Variable domain in full (rest from reference TRBV5-8 and TRBJ1-5): EAGVTQSPTHLIKTRGQQATLRCSPISGHTSVYWYQQALGLGLQFLLWYDEGEERNRGNFPPRFSGRQFPNYSSELNVNALELEDSALYLCASIRRGNQPQHFGDGTRLSIL.

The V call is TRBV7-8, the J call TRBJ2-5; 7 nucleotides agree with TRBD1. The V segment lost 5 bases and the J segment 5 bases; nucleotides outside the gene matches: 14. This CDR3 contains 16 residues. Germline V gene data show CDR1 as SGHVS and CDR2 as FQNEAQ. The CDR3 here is CASSPYHPTGLETQYF. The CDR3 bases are TGTGCCAGCAGCCCGTACCACCCGACAGGGTTGGAGACCCAGTACTTC. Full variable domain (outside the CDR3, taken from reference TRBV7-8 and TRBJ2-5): GAGVSQSPRYKVAKRGQDVALRCDPISGHVSLFWYQQALGQGPEFLTYFQNEAQLDKSGLPSDRFFAERPEGSVSTLKIQRTQQEDSAVYLCASSPYHPTGLETQYFGPGTRLLVL.

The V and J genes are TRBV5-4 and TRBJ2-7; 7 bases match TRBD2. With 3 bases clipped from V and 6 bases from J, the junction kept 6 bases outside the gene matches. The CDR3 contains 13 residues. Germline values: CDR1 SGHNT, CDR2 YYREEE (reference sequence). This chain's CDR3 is CASSWAGVGEQYF. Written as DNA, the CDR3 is TGTGCCAGCAGCTGGGCGGGGGTTGGCGAGCAGTACTTC.

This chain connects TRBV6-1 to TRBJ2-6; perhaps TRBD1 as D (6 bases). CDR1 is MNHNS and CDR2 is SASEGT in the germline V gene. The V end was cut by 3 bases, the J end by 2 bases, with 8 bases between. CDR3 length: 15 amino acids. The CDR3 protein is CASSDNRAGANVLTF. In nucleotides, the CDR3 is TGTGCCAGCAGTGACAACAGGGCTGGGGCCAACGTCCTGACTTTC.

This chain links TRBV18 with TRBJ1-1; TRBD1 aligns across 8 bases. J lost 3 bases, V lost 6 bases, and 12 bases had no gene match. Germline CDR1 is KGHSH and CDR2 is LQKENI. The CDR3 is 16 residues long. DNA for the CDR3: TGTGCCAGCTCTCCCCCCTGGGAACAGGGGGACACTGAAGCTTTCTTT. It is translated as CASSPPWEQGDTEAFF.